The rows below give T cell receptor beta chains drawn from one sample of a study of PD-L1 blockade in urothelial cancer. Some clones are missing from TCRdb's copy, which holds only in-frame ones; the method was immunoSEQ multiplex PCR. This sample yields about 80,000 clones, of which roughly 87% are seen a single time; around 5.3% belongs to the top ten. This sample comprised PBMCs, obtained around atezolizumab (anti-PD-L1) treatment. The receptors were sampled from a woman in her 70s with urothelial cancer. Each CDR3 is given without its conserved first and last residue.

j_call	v_call	cdr3_aa
TRBJ2-2	TRBV19	ASSIVLVAGNTGELF
TRBJ2-5	TRBV7-2	ASSLVSLGTGRETQY
TRBJ1-4	TRBV18	ASSPNTGEEKLF
TRBJ1-2	TRBV6-5	ASSKTGGYGYT
TRBJ1-1	TRBV7-2	ASSLDRGVPEAF
TRBJ2-3	TRBV7-3	ASSQGVADTQY
TRBJ2-3	TRBV27	ASSPPPTVTTQY
TRBJ1-5	TRBV4-1	ASSQEPFQSNQPQH
TRBJ2-7	TRBV28	ASSLPQGEYEQY
TRBJ2-5	TRBV11-3	ASSRRTQETQY
TRBJ1-1	TRBV6-1	ASSDRGAF
TRBJ1-2	TRBV6-1	ASSPGQGSYGYT
TRBJ2-1	TRBV9	ASSEEGTSRYNEQF
TRBJ2-2	TRBV4-2	ASSQGTAGGLFYTGELF
TRBJ1-2	TRBV18	ASSPLGEDYGYT
TRBJ2-7	TRBV28	ASSRPGGKTNEQY
TRBJ2-6	TRBV29-1	SVEVRDRASGANVLT
TRBJ2-2	TRBV18	ASADQGTGELF
TRBJ2-7	TRBV28	ASSPPGQGFNEQY
TRBJ2-1	TRBV7-9	ASSPLGSPTMEQF